Listed below are T cell receptor beta chains from one sample, sequenced in a study of metastatic and nonmetastatic thyroid tumors. Using MiXCR, TCRdb reanalyzed the PCR reads. This repertoire shows around 46,000 clones, around 20% found once; its top ten account for around 3.8%. The sample was blood. The source of these receptors is a male donor with papillary thyroid cancer or a benign thyroid nodule (not recorded which). Some clones in this sample may be carry-over from other donors' samples. Each CDR3 is given with its conserved first and last residue. The order of the fields is J gene, D gene, V gene, clone size, CDR3 DNA, CDR3 protein. The D gene is left open where the match is weak. The size of a clone is reported for some rows only, either as once, few or many, or as a class for expanded clones.

TRBJ2-2	TRBD1	TRBV3-1	NA	TGTGCCAGCAGCCAAGCTCGGACAGGGGGCACCGGGGAGCTGTTTTTT	CASSQARTGGTGELFF
TRBJ2-1	TRBD2	TRBV20-1	many	TGCAGTGCTAGCGGGACTAGCACCTACAATGAGCAGTTCTTC	CSASGTSTYNEQFF
TRBJ1-2	TRBD1	TRBV10-3	many	TGTGCCATCAGTGAGTCGACAGGGACCGGCTACACCTTC	CAISESTGTGYTF
TRBJ2-1	TRBD2	TRBV9	NA	TGTGCCAGCAGCGGGACTAGCTCTGTCGGTGAGCAGTTCTTC	CASSGTSSVGEQFF
TRBJ1-6	TRBD1	TRBV25-1	many	TGTGCCAGCAGTGAATGGACAGGGGGCTTCAATTCACCCCTCCACTTT	CASSEWTGGFNSPLHF
TRBJ2-7	NA	TRBV27	few	TGTGCCAGCAGTTCGTGGGACACCCCCTACGAGCAGTACTTC	CASSSWDTPYEQYF
TRBJ1-1	NA	TRBV5-1	many	TGCGCCAGCAGCTTACCAATGAACACTGAAGCTTTCTTT	CASSLPMNTEAFF
TRBJ2-5	TRBD1	TRBV5-1	many	TGCGCCAGCAGCTTGTTGGACAGGGGTTCGAAGACCCAGTACTTC	CASSLLDRGSKTQYF
TRBJ2-1	NA	TRBV5-6	many	TGTGCCAGCAGCTTCGTCGGGAGACGTCTTAATGAGCAGTTCTTC	CASSFVGRRLNEQFF
TRBJ1-2	NA	TRBV7-9	many	TGTGCCAGCAGTTTAGAAGTAGCGGGTTGGGGCTACACCTTC	CASSLEVAGWGYTF
TRBJ2-3	NA	TRBV5-1	NA	TGCGCCAGCAGCCGCCAACCAGAAACTACAGATACGCAGTATTTT	CASSRQPETTDTQYF
TRBJ2-2	NA	TRBV19	many	TGTGCCAGTAGTATAGCCAGAAACGGGGAGCTGTTTTTT	CASSIARNGELFF
TRBJ2-3	NA	TRBV20-1	NA	TGCAGTGCCAGACCCACCAGCACAGATACGCAGTATTTT	CSARPTSTDTQYF
TRBJ1-1	NA	TRBV6-5	few	TGTGCCAGCAGTTACTCGGGAGATAAAGCTTTCTTT	CASSYSGDKAFF
TRBJ1-1	NA	TRBV27	many	TGTGCCAGCAGTCCCCAGAGGTGGGGCCGGAACACTGAAGCTTTCTTT	CASSPQRWGRNTEAFF
TRBJ2-3	NA	TRBV12-3/TRBV12-4	NA	TGTGCCAGCAGTTTGCGGGGTCAATGGGAAGATACGCAGTATTTT	CASSLRGQWEDTQYF
TRBJ2-1	TRBD2	TRBV27	many	TGTGCCAGCAAACAAACCCCAGCGGGGTACAATGAGCAGTTCTTC	CASKQTPAGYNEQFF
TRBJ2-1	TRBD1	TRBV9	many	TGTGCCAGCAGCGTAGACCCGGGACAGGGGGCCAATGAGCAGTTCTTC	CASSVDPGQGANEQFF
TRBJ1-3	NA	TRBV30	NA	TGTGCCTGGAGTGTAAGTGCCCGAGCCTCTGGAAACACCATATATTTT	CAWSVSARASGNTIYF
TRBJ1-3	TRBD1	TRBV28	many	TGTGCCAGCAGTTATGGGACAGGGGGCGCCGGAAACACCATATATTTT	CASSYGTGGAGNTIYF
TRBJ2-5	TRBD1	TRBV2	many	TGTGCCAGCAGGAGGACAGGAGGAATTGATGAGACCCAGTACTTC	CASRRTGGIDETQYF
TRBJ2-1	NA	TRBV12-3/TRBV12-4	many	TGTGCCAGCATCTTTTCCGCCGGGGAGGAGCAGTTCTTC	CASIFSAGEEQFF
TRBJ1-1	NA	TRBV5-5	many	TGTGCCAGCAGTCTACCGACAGTGAACACTGAAGCTTTCTTT	CASSLPTVNTEAFF
TRBJ2-1	TRBD2	TRBV27	many	TGTGCCAGCAGTCCCGGACTAGCGGGAGGCAATGAGCAGTTCTTC	CASSPGLAGGNEQFF
TRBJ2-7	NA	TRBV19	many	TGTGCCAGTAGCCGGGGCTGGGGTACCGAGCAGTACTTC	CASSRGWGTEQYF
TRBJ2-7	NA	TRBV20-1	NA	TGCAGTGCTCCCCGGGACCTACCCTACGAGCAGTACTTC	CSAPRDLPYEQYF
TRBJ1-1	NA	TRBV5-1	many	TGCGCCAGCAGCTTAGGTCCTGAAGCTTTCTTT	CASSLGPEAFF
TRBJ1-5	TRBD1	TRBV5-7	many	TGTGCCAGCAGCTCTTTACAGGGGCCGAGCAATCAGCCCCAGCATTTT	CASSSLQGPSNQPQHF
TRBJ2-7	NA	TRBV7-9	NA	TGTGCCAGCAGCTTAGCGGAGGGGTCGTACGAGCAGTACTTC	CASSLAEGSYEQYF
TRBJ2-7	TRBD2	TRBV20-1	many	TGCAGCCCCGGGACTATCGGGTACGAGCAGTACTTC	CSPGTIGYEQYF
TRBJ1-1	NA	TRBV7-8	NA	TGTGCCAGCGCCATTACCGAGCTCACTGAAGCTTTCTTT	CASAITELTEAFF
TRBJ1-4	NA	TRBV3-1	many	TGTGCCAGCAGCCAAGCGGCGACTAATGAAAAACTGTTTTTT	CASSQAATNEKLFF
TRBJ1-1	NA	TRBV12-3/TRBV12-4	many	TGTGCCAGCGGGGGGGGATACGCTGAAGCTTTCTTT	CASGGGYAEAFF
TRBJ2-2	TRBD1	TRBV23-1	many	TGCGCCAGCAGTCAAGCCCCTTCCGGGACAGGGGGCGCAGATACCGGGGAGCTGTTTTTT	CASSQAPSGTGGADTGELFF
TRBJ2-3	TRBD2	TRBV20-1	many	TGCAGTGCTAGAGCTGCTAGCGGGACTCCTACCGCTAGCACAGATACGCAGTATTTT	CSARAASGTPTASTDTQYF
TRBJ2-2	NA	TRBV2	few	TGTGGCAGCAGTGAAGTACGGAACACCGGGGAGCTGTTTTTT	CGSSEVRNTGELFF
TRBJ2-1	NA	TRBV11-2	NA	TGTGCCAGCAGCTTTGGGGGAGAGGGGTCGGGTGAGCAGTTCTTC	CASSFGGEGSGEQFF
TRBJ1-4	TRBD1	TRBV9	many	TGTGCCAGCAGCGTAGCGGATTTGTCTAACCGGGACAGGGTTTTATTTAGCGAAAAACTGTTTTTT	CASSVADLSNRDRVLFSEKLFF
TRBJ2-7	NA	TRBV2	many	TGTGCCAGCAGTGAAGTCGGCAGGGCGGTCTACGAGCAGTACTTC	CASSEVGRAVYEQYF
TRBJ2-3	NA	TRBV18	many	TGTGCCAGCTCACCAGACTCGGTGGCAGATACGCAGTATTTT	CASSPDSVADTQYF
TRBJ1-2	NA	TRBV12-5	many	TGTGCTAGTGGTACCGCGGGGACCTATGGCTACACCTTC	CASGTAGTYGYTF
TRBJ2-5	TRBD1	TRBV9	many	TGTGCCAGCAGCGTCGACGGGACAGTGAAGTCGGAGACCCAGTACTTC	CASSVDGTVKSETQYF
TRBJ2-3	NA	TRBV6-1	few	TGTGCCAGCAGTGAAGAGGGGGGGGGCACAGATACGCAGTATTTT	CASSEEGGGTDTQYF
TRBJ1-1	NA	TRBV4-1	many	TGCGCCAGCAGCCAAGGAAGGGGGGGTCCTGCGCTGGGGACTGAAGCTTTCTTT	CASSQGRGGPALGTEAFF
TRBJ1-1	NA	TRBV5-1	NA	TGCGCCAGCAGCTCCGACGGACTAAACACTGAAGCTTTCTTT	CASSSDGLNTEAFF
TRBJ2-4	NA	TRBV4-1	many	TGCGCCAGCAGCCAAGGAATGGGTAGCGGCACCAAAAACATTCAGTACTTC	CASSQGMGSGTKNIQYF
TRBJ2-2	NA	TRBV5-1	NA	TGCGCCAGCAGCACACAGGGAGGTACGAACACCGGGGAGCTGTTTTTT	CASSTQGGTNTGELFF
TRBJ2-1	NA	TRBV20-1	many	TGCAGTGCTAGAGATGACGCGAGCTCCTACAATGAGCAGTTCTTC	CSARDDASSYNEQFF
TRBJ2-7	TRBD1	TRBV19	many	TGTGCCAGTAATTCCGGGACAGGGCTTGAGCAGTACTTC	CASNSGTGLEQYF
TRBJ1-2	NA	TRBV7-9	many	TGTGCCAGCAGCTTAGTGACGGGAGTACCCTATGGCTACACCTTC	CASSLVTGVPYGYTF
TRBJ2-1	NA	TRBV30	NA	TGTGCCTGGAGTGTCACAGCTTACAATGAGCAGTTCTTC	CAWSVTAYNEQFF
TRBJ2-1	TRBD2	TRBV2	many	TGTGCCAGCAGTGTGGAGGCGGGGGGGTCTGAGCAGTTCTTC	CASSVEAGGSEQFF
TRBJ2-4	TRBD1	TRBV20-1	few	TGCAGTGCGGTGACAGGGGATGGCATTCAGTACTTC	CSAVTGDGIQYF
TRBJ2-7	TRBD1	TRBV12-3/TRBV12-4	NA	TGTGCCAGCAGCACCTGTACAGGGGTCTCTTACGAGCAGTACTTC	CASSTCTGVSYEQYF